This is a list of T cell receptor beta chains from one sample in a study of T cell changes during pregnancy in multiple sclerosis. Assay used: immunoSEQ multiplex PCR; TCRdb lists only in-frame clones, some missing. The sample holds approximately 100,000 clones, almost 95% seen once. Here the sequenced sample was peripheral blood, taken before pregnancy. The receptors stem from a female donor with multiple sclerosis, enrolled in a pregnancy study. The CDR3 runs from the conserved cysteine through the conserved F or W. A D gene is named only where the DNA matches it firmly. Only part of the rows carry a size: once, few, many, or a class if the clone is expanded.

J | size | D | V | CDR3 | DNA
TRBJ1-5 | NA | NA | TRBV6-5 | CASSYGGGLPQHF | TGTGCCAGCAGTTACGGGGGGGGGCTGCCCCAGCATTTT
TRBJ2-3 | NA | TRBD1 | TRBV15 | CATSGRIRDRGLSADTQYF | TGTGCCACCAGCGGCCGAATCCGGGACAGGGGGCTTAGCGCAGATACGCAGTATTTT
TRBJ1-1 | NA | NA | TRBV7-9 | CASSLRQGLGLSTEAFF | TGTGCCAGCAGCTTAAGGCAGGGGTTGGGGTTGAGCACTGAAGCTTTCTTT
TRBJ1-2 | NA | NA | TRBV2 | CASSEPRAGGVANYGYTF | TGTGCCAGCAGTGAACCCCGGGCCGGGGGGGTAGCTAACTATGGCTACACCTTC
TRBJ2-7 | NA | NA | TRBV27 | CASSPSAVWYEQYF | TGTGCCAGCAGTCCTAGCGCGGTTTGGTACGAGCAGTACTTC
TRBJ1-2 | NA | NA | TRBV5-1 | CASSTGTAGQNYGYTF | TGCGCCAGCAGCACCGGGACTGCCGGACAAAACTATGGCTACACCTTC
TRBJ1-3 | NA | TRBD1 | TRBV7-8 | CASSLDRVGNTIYF | TGTGCCAGCAGCTTGGACAGGGTTGGAAACACCATATATTTT
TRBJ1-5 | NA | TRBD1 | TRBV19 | CASGTGSFGFNQPQHF | TGTGCCAGTGGGACAGGGTCTTTTGGGTTCAATCAGCCCCAGCATTTT
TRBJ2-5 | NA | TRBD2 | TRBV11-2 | CASSLASGKETQYF | TGTGCCAGCAGCTTAGCTAGCGGAAAAGAGACCCAGTACTTC
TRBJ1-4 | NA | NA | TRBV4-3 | CASSQDSPRTNEKLFF | TGCGCCAGCAGCCAAGACTCACCGAGGACTAATGAAAAACTGTTTTTT
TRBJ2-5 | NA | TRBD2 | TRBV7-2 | CASSPVRGTSSETQYF | TGTGCCAGCAGCCCCGTTCGCGGGACTAGCTCGGAGACCCAGTACTTC
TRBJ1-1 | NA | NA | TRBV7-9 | CASSLAQGGMTEAFF | TGTGCCAGCAGCTTAGCGCAGGGAGGGATGACTGAAGCTTTCTTT
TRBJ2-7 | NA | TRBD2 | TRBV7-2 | CASSFAAGTSVAEQYF | TGTGCCAGCAGCTTCGCTGCCGGGACTAGCGTGGCCGAGCAGTACTTC
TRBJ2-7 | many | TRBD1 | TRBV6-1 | CASSVGTGGSYEQYF | TGTGCCAGCAGTGTAGGGACAGGGGGCTCCTACGAGCAGTACTTC
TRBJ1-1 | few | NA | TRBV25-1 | CASSDSGRSTEAFF | TGTGCCAGCAGTGATTCAGGGAGGAGCACTGAAGCTTTCTTT
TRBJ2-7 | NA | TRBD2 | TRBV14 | CASSLRAGEGWREQYF | TGTGCCAGCAGCCTCCGGGCGGGAGAAGGTTGGAGGGAGCAGTACTTC
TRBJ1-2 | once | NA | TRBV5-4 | CASSSGGQFHGYTF | TGTGCCAGCAGCTCGGGGGGGCAGTTCCATGGCTACACCTTC
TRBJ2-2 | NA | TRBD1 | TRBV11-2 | CASSSLGQGANTGELFF | TGTGCCAGCAGCTCTCTAGGACAGGGCGCTAACACCGGGGAGCTGTTTTTT
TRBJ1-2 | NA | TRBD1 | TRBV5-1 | CASSQWTGGSFYGYTF | TGCGCCAGCAGCCAATGGACAGGGGGCTCCTTCTATGGCTACACCTTC
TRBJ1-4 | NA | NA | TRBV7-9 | CASSLGLANEKLFF | TGTGCCAGCAGCCTAGGTCTAGCTAATGAAAAACTGTTTTTT
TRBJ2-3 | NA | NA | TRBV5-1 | CASSLVTGSTDTQYF | TGCGCCAGCAGCTTGGTGACTGGGAGCACAGATACGCAGTATTTT
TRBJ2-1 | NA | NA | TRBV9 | CASSVVGGGVIHEQFF | TGTGCCAGCAGCGTAGTTGGGGGAGGTGTTATCCATGAGCAGTTCTTC
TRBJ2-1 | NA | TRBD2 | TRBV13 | CASSLLAGGLGSSYNEQFF | TGTGCCAGCAGCTTACTAGCGGGAGGGCTAGGGAGCTCCTACAATGAGCAGTTCTTC
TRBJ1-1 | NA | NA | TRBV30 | CAWNRGTEAFF | TGTGCCTGGAACCGAGGCACTGAAGCTTTCTTT
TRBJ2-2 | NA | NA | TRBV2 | CASSDTGLGGELFF | TGTGCCAGCAGTGATACTGGTCTTGGCGGGGAGCTGTTTTTT
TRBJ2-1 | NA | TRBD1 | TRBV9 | CASSVGDRGVYNEQFF | TGTGCCAGCAGCGTAGGGGACAGGGGAGTTTACAATGAGCAGTTCTTC
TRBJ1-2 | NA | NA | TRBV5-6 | CASSLEGVRSYGYTF | TGTGCCAGCAGCTTGGAGGGGGTTCGCTCCTATGGCTACACCTTC
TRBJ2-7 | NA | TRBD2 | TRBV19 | CASSIYPGLAGPQQYF | TGTGCCAGTAGTATTTATCCGGGGCTAGCGGGACCACAGCAGTACTTC
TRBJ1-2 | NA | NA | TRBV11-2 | CASSLVSYYGYTF | TGTGCCAGCAGCTTGGTCAGTTACTATGGCTACACCTTC
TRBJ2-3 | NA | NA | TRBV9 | CASSDSGPSTDTQYF | TGTGCCAGCAGCGATAGCGGCCCTAGCACAGATACGCAGTATTTT
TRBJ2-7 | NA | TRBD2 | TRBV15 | CATSAGGYEQYF | TGTGCCACCAGCGCGGGGGGCTACGAGCAGTACTTC
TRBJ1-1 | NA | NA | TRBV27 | CASSLAGGTEAFF | TGTGCCAGCAGTTTGGCAGGAGGGACTGAAGCTTTCTTT
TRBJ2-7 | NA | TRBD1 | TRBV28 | CASSWTGNEQYF | TGTGCCAGCAGCTGGACAGGAAACGAGCAGTACTTC
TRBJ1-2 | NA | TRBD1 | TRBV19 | CASTQQGSYGYTF | TGTGCCAGTACCCAACAGGGGTCCTATGGCTACACCTTC
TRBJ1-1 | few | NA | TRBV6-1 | CASTLGGVEAFF | TGTGCCAGCACCCTAGGGGGGGTTGAAGCTTTCTTT
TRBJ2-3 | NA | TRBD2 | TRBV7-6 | CASSLGAGGETDTQYF | TGTGCCAGCAGCTTAGGTGCGGGAGGAGAGACAGATACGCAGTATTTT
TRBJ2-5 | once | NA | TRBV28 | CASSLSQGTQTQYF | TGTGCCAGCAGTTTAAGCCAGGGGACACAGACCCAGTACTTC
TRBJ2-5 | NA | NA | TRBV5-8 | CASSTSGGETQYF | TGTGCCAGCAGCACCTCCGGAGGGGAGACCCAGTACTTC
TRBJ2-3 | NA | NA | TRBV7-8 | CASSQTRGLGDTQYF | TGTGCCAGCAGCCAGACAAGGGGATTAGGAGATACGCAGTATTTT
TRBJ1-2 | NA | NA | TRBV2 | CASSEAGAGYGYTF | TGTGCCAGCAGTGAGGCGGGGGCAGGCTATGGCTACACCTTC
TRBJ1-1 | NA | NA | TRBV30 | CAWSRVNTEAFF | TGTGCCTGGAGTCGCGTGAACACTGAAGCTTTCTTT
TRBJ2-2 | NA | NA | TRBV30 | CAWSVYAGGELFF | TGTGCCTGGAGTGTATATGCGGGCGGGGAGCTGTTTTTT
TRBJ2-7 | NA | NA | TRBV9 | CASSVGASVSYEQYF | TGTGCCAGCAGCGTAGGGGCTAGCGTGTCCTACGAGCAGTACTTC
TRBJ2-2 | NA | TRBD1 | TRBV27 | CASSPLGQGAGGELFF | TGTGCCAGCAGTCCCCTAGGACAGGGGGCGGGCGGGGAGCTGTTTTTT
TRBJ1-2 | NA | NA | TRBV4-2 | CASSPTGPYGYTF | TGTGCCAGCAGCCCAACAGGACCATATGGCTACACCTTC
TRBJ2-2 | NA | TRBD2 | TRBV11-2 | CASSKTSGTNTGELFF | TGTGCCAGCAGCAAGACTAGCGGCACGAACACCGGGGAGCTGTTTTTT
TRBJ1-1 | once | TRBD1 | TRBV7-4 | CASSSPRIRNEGTGQRDTEAFF | TGTGCCAGCAGCTCGCCGAGAATTCGAAACGAAGGGACAGGGCAACGCGACACTGAAGCTTTCTTT
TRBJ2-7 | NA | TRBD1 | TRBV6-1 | CASRAEDRGPYEQYF | TGTGCCAGCAGGGCCGAGGACAGGGGGCCCTACGAGCAGTACTTC
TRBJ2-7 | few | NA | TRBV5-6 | CASSARGTYEQYF | TGTGCCAGCAGCGCCAGGGGAACCTACGAGCAGTACTTC
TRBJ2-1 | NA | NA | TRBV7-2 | CASSLVPYNEQFF | TGTGCCAGCAGCTTAGTCCCTTACAATGAGCAGTTCTTC
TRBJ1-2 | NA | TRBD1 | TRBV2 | CASSEDRGYNYGYTF | TGTGCCAGCAGTGAGGACAGGGGGTATAACTATGGCTACACCTTC
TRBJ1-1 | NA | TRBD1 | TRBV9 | CASSHSSGGNTEAFF | TGTGCCAGCAGCCACTCGTCAGGGGGCAACACTGAAGCTTTCTTT
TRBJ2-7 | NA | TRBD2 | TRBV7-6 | CASSPLAGSLHEQYF | TGTGCCAGCAGTCCTCTAGCGGGGTCCCTCCACGAGCAGTACTTC
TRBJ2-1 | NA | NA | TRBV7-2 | CASSSGNLRSYNEQFF | TGTGCCAGCAGTTCCGGAAATCTCAGGTCCTACAATGAGCAGTTCTTC
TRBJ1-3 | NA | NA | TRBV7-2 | CASSPLGQGGNTIYF | TGTGCCAGCAGCCCCCTCGGCCAGGGCGGAAACACCATATATTTT